This section outlines one TCR beta chain sequence together with its context. What it recognizes is unknown. The data derive from a study of persistence of HIV-infected CD4 T cells. Anti-CD3/anti-CD28 beads served as a nonspecific positive control stimulus. Sorting selected CD4+ T cells upregulating both CD40 ligand and CD69. Suppressive ART was started during chronic HIV-1 infection in these adults. The libraries were made with immunoSEQ version 4 in survey mode. The method was immunoSEQ multiplex PCR; TCRdb's version includes in-frame clones alone and lacks a portion of them. The table shows 40,000 to 60,000 clones, with approximately 90% occurring only once. Germline assignment: CDR1 SGHTA and CDR2 FQGTGA. V lost 2 bases, J lost 3 bases, and 6 bases lay in between. This CDR3 has 13 amino acids.

This receptor was obtained from an adult woman with HIV who was CMV-seropositive. Material: CD4+ T cells sorted from PBMCs after roughly 18-hour stimulation, obtained from a patient who received antiretroviral therapy. V usage is TRBV7-3 and J usage is TRBJ2-3; a possible D gene is TRBD1 (5 bases). The CDR3 region has the DNA TGTGCCAGCAGCTTATCAGGGACAGATACGCAGTATTTT. This translates into CASSLSGTDTQYF.